The entry below describes one T cell receptor (beta chain). This CDR3 is 17 amino acids long. The J segment lost 5 bases and the V segment lost 4 bases, leaving 12 bases of the junction unmatched. Germline V CDR1 and CDR2: LNHDA, SQIVND (reference sequence). This record belongs to a study of blood T cell repertoires in COVID-19. Whole-study context: Collection of acute and convalescent COVID-19 samples took place in the United States, Italy and Spain.

This table comes from immunoSEQ multiplex PCR, and its TCRdb copy is limited to in-frame clones, with some not included. The table shows approximately 77,000 clones, with 86% occurring only once. The sequenced material came from peripheral blood. V gene TRBV19 combines with J gene TRBJ2-2; 8 bases fit TRBD1. The origin of this receptor is a man younger than 40 with acute or convalescent COVID-19. Here the CDR3 reads CASSTPPGTGLTGELFF. The CDR3 DNA reads TGTGCCAGTAGTACTCCTCCCGGGACAGGTTTAACCGGGGAGCTGTTTTTT.